This T cell receptor beta chain originates from a study of blood T cell repertoires in COVID-19 (dated by TCRdb to 2020 to 2022). With respect to the entire study: Samples covering the acute and convalescent phases of COVID-19 were provided by collaborators in the United States, Italy and Spain. The prospective study material was composed of cDNA or gDNA derived from T cells, B-cell-depleted T cells, or PBMCs. Deeply sampled blood TCRbeta repertoires from subjects exposed to, actively infected with, or recovered from COVID-19 were included in the dataset. The repertoires were released in a freely available public database intended as a resource for research on the immune response to SARS-CoV-2. Samples came from the ongoing ImmuneRACE study (first 160 participants) plus 1,254 subjects from 6 global collaborators. A de-identified subject ID, COVID-19 status, age in years and sex were almost always included in the sample metadata. Where available, HLA class I and class II types were obtained from metadata supplied by the sample provider rather than from assay-based typing. Paper-wide results and their limitations: The amount of clinical and demographic metadata varied by source and participant and was provided uncurated.

Worth noting for this clone: Its antigen target is currently unknown. Base quality data are lacking; no much larger clone is found one base away.

TCRbeta CDR3 regions were amplified from genomic DNA using the immunoSEQ Assay, a bias-controlled multiplex PCR. The authors' pipeline ran thus. The number of nucleated cells in each sample was estimated by amplification of reference gene primers within the assay. To quantify the absolute abundance of each unique TCRbeta CDR3 rearrangement, sequence reads were collapsed and filtered. Productive Simpson clonality was computed per sample as the square root of Simpson's diversity index over productive rearrangements. TCRdb retrieved this table from immuneACCESS and kept in-frame rearrangements only. Not all clones are present; in checked studies, unresolved V genes account for under half, and no reason is known for the remainder. V and J calls and clone size are those listed in that table; D and trimming were worked out from the DNA. The sample data list about 70,000 clones, and about four fifths of these were observed just once. The top ten clonotypes cover about 18% of the sample.

A second Seattle source provided samples from volunteer blood donors who had recovered from COVID-19. Collaborating institutions collected whole blood in K2EDTA tubes following their own protocols. Collaborator samples were shipped for TCRbeta analysis as frozen whole blood, isolated PBMCs, or DNA extracted from either sample type. Counted from cysteine to phenylalanine, this CDR3 has 17 amino acids. The read is trimmed to its CDR3 DNA, 51 bases read in frame from base 1. The sequence is built from TRBV21-1 and TRBJ2-7; TRBD2, the table's D call, was not compared with the DNA. TRBV21-1 is an annotated pseudogene. Sequenced sample: peripheral blood. The source is a man aged 65-85 years who had recovered from COVID-19. In nucleotides, the sequence is TGTGCCAGCCATGTGAAGCCGCTAGTTAGTAGCTCCTACGAGCAGTACTTC. Its coded protein is CASHVKPLVSSSYEQYF.